This T cell receptor beta chain emerged from a study of vaccination effects on CD4 cells after COVID-19. A note on this clone: The antigen is not known.

TCRdb keeps only in-frame clones here, not all; method: immunoSEQ multiplex PCR. This table has about 72,000 clones, around 77% appearing once. Isolating CD4+ T cells followed approximately 9 days of culture. Prior SARS-CoV-2 infection was absent in the vaccine recipients, as shown by negative nucleocapsid antibodies. V lost 1 base and J 1 base, leaving 10 bases between the germline ends. Germline CDR1 and CDR2: SGHTA and FQGNSA. The CDR3 covers 15 residues. Study observations and caveats: There was only 1 of 255 vaccine-induced clones in healthy vaccinees that cross-reacted with common cold coronaviruses.

The chain is built from TRBV7-2 and TRBJ2-5; TRBD2 is a possible D gene (6 bases). The sequence derives from a human donor who received a COVID-19 vaccine. The source was CD4+ T cells from PBMCs cultured without peptide, collected before COVID-19 vaccination. The CDR3 loop is CASSLVGGPQETQYF. The DNA of the CDR3 is TGTGCCAGCAGCTTAGTGGGAGGTCCCCAAGAGACCCAGTACTTC.